The 7 T cell receptor beta chains below all came from one sample that was sequenced in a study of blood T cell repertoires in COVID-19. TCRdb keeps only in-frame clones here, not all; method: immunoSEQ multiplex PCR. The profile shows around 95,000 clones, around nine tenths of them singletons. Material: peripheral blood. The receptors were gathered from a human donor in a cohort sampled during active COVID-19.

This chain links TRBV6-4 with TRBJ2-1; 10 bases line up with TRBD1. Germline lookup yields CDR1 MRHNA and CDR2 SNTAGT. The CDR3 has 14 residues. V shed 7 bases, J shed 8 bases, and the junction held 8 bases outside the gene matches. The DNA for the CDR3 is TGTGCCAGCATCGAGACAGGGGGCGTTTATGAGCAGTTCTTC. Translating it yields CASIETGGVYEQFF.

The chain couples TRBV14 to TRBJ2-1; tentatively, D is TRBD2 (6 bases). V shed 1 base and J shed 2 bases, with 9 bases lying between them. The CDR3 is 15 amino acids. Germline loops: CDR1 SGHDN, CDR2 FVKESK. The CDR3 DNA follows: TGTGCCAGCAGCCAAGTGGGACTCCCCTACAATGAGCAGTTCTTC. Translated: CASSQVGLPYNEQFF.

This sequence joins TRBV14 and TRBJ2-7, with 7 nucleotides matching TRBD1. The germline gives CDR1 SGHDN, CDR2 FVKESK. With V trimmed by 2 bases and J by 2 bases, 3 bases remained unmatched. The CDR3 totals 14 residues. Written as DNA, the CDR3 is TGTGCCAGCAGCCAACCGGGACAGACCTACGAGCAGTACTTC. It translates to CASSQPGQTYEQYF.

The CDR3 spells CASSGTSGPYEQYF. The CDR3 DNA reads as TGTGCCAGCAGCGGCACTAGCGGACCTTACGAGCAGTACTTC. V and J are TRBV9 and TRBJ2-7, with TRBD2 identical over 8 bases. Germline values: CDR1 SGDLS, CDR2 YYNGEE. Trimming removed 3 bases from V and 4 bases from J; junction bases left unmatched: 6. The CDR3 has 14 amino acids. Supplemented by reference TRBV9 and TRBJ2-7, the full variable domain reads DSGVTQTPKHLITATGQRVTLRCSPRSGDLSVYWYQQSLDQGLQFLIQYYNGEERAKGNILERFSAQQFPDLHSELNLSSLELGDSALYFCASSGTSGPYEQYFGPGTRLTVT.

The chain uses TRBV7-7 and TRBJ2-7, with 16 bases aligning to TRBD2. CDR1 is SSHAT, CDR2 FNYEAQ, per germline (reference sequence). This CDR3 has 15 amino acids. V was clipped by 4 bases and J by 6 bases; unmatched bases: 3. The CDR3 sequence: CASSSGTSGRGEQYF. CDR3 nucleotides: TGTGCCAGCAGCTCTGGGACTAGCGGGAGGGGCGAGCAGTACTTC.

The J gene is TRBJ1-5, the V gene TRBV15; 7 nucleotides match TRBD1. CDR1 is LNHNV, CDR2 YYDKDF, per germline (reference sequence). This CDR3 comprises 15 residues. The ends lost 3 bases at V and 6 bases at J; junction bases unmatched: 8. The CDR3 bases are TGTGCCACCAGCAGGGAAGACAGGGTACCTCAGCCCCAGCATTTT. Protein: CATSREDRVPQPQHF. The variable domain in full, completed from reference TRBV15 and TRBJ1-5, reads DAMVIQNPRYQVTQFGKPVTLSCSQTLNHNVMYWYQQKSSQAPKLLFHYYDKDFNNEADTPDNFQSRRPNTSFCFLDIRSPGLGDTAMYLCATSREDRVPQPQHFGDGTRLSIL.

The chain couples TRBV5-1 to TRBJ1-6; TRBD1 is a possible D gene (6 bases). CDR3 length: 14 residues. V lost 2 bases to trimming and J lost 9 bases, with 12 bases between them. Germline CDR1 reads SGHRS; CDR2 reads YFSETQ. The CDR3 sequence: CASSFAGDSSPLHF. In nucleotides, the CDR3 is TGCGCCAGCAGCTTCGCAGGGGATAGTTCACCCCTCCACTTT.